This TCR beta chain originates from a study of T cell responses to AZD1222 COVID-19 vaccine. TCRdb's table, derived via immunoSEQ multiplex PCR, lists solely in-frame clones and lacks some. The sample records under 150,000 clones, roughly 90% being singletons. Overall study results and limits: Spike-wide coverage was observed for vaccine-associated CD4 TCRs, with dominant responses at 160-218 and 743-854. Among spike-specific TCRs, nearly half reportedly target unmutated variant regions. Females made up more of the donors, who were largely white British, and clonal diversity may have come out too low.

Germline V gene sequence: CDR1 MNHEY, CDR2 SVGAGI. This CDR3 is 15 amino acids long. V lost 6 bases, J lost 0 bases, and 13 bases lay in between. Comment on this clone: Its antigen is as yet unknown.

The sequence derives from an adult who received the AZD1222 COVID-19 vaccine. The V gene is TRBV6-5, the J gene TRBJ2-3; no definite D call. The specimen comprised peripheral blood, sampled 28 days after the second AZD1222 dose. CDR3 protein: CASSTRVGSTDTQYF. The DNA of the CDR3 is TGTGCCAGCAGCACCCGGGTGGGTAGCACAGATACGCAGTATTTT.